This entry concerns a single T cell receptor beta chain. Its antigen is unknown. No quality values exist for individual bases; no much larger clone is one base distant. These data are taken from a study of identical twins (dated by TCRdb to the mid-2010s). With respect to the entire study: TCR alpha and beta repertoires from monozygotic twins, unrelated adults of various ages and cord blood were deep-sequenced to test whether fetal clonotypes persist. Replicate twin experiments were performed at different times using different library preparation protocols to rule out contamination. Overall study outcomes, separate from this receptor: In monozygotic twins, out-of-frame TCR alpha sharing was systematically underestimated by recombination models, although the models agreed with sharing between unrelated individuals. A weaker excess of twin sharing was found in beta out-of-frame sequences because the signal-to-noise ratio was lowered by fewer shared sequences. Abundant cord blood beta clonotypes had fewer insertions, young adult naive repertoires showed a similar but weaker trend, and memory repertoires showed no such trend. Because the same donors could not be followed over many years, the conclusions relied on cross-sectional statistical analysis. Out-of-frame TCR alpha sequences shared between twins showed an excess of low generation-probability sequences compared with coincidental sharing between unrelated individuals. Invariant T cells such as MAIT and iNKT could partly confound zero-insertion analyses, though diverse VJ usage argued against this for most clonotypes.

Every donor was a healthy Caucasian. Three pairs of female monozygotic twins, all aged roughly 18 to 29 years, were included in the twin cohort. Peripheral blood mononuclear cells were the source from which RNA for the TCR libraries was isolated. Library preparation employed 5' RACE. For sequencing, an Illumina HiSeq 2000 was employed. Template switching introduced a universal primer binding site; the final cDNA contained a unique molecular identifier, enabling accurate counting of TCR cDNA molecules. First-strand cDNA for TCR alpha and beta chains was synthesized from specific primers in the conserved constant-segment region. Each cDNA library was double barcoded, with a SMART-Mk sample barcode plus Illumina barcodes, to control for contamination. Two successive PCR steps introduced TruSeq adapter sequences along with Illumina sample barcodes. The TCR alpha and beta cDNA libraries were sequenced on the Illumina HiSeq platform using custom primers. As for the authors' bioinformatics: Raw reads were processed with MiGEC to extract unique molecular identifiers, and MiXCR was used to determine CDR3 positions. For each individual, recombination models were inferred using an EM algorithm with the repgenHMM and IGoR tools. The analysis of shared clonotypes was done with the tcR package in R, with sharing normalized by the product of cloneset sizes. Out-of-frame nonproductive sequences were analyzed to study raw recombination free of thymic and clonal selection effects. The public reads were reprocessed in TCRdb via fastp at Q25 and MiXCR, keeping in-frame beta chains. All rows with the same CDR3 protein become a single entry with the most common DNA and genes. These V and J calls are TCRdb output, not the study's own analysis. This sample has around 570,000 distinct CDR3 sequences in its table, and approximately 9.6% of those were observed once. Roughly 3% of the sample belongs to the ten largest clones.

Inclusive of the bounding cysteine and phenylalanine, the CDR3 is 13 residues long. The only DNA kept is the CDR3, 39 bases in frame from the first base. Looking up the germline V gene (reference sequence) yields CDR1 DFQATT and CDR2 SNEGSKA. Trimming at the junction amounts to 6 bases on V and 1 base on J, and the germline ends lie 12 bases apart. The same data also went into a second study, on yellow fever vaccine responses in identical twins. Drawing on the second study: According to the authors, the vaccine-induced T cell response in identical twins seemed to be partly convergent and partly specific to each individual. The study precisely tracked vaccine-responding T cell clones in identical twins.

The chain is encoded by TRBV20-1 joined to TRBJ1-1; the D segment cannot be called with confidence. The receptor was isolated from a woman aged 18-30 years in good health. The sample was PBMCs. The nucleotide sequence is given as TGCAGTGCCGCCTTCGAGACGAACACTGAAGCTTTCTTT. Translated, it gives CSAAFETNTEAFF.